These 17 T cell receptor beta chains originate from one sample sequenced in a study of sequential checkpoint blockade in melanoma. Libraries were prepared by immunoSEQ multiplex PCR; TCRdb keeps only in-frame clonotypes and omits some of them. Of about 19,000 clones in the sample, approximately 73% were seen once. The treatment is: randomized to nivolumab then ipilimumab (arm A) or the reverse (arm B). Sequencing was performed on CD8+ T cells sorted from blood (inferred from file names), taken from a patient given nivolumab and ipilimumab in sequence. The receptor source for this set is a human donor with melanoma.

As DNA, the CDR3 is TGCGCCAGCAGCCAGAGGACTAGCGGGGATGGGACAGATACGCAGTATTTT. As protein: CASSQRTSGDGTDTQYF. The chain employs TRBV4-1 and TRBJ2-3, with 12 bases identical to TRBD2. The CDR3 spans 17 residues. J lost 3 bases, V lost 3 bases, and 7 bases had no gene match. Germline V lookup: CDR1 MGHRA, CDR2 YSYEKL.

The V and J genes are TRBV5-5 and TRBJ2-7, with 8 bases identical to TRBD1. The CDR3 is 16 amino acids. The germline gives CDR1 SGHKS, CDR2 YYEKEE (reference sequence). V lost 1 base to trimming and J lost 7 bases; unmatched junction nucleotides: 13. The CDR3 loop reads CASSLRWGTGPREQYF. CDR3 nucleotide sequence: TGTGCCAGCAGCTTGCGGTGGGGGACAGGTCCTCGGGAGCAGTACTTC.

This clone was seen a single time. The chain has TRBV10-3 and TRBJ2-3, with D perhaps TRBD2 (6 bases). This CDR3 comprises 18 residues. Germline CDR1 ENHRY, CDR2 SYGVKD. The V gene lost 0 bases and the J gene lost 4 bases, with 20 bases spanning the gap. The CDR3 here is CAISESTRGGSQADTQYF. The CDR3 DNA sequence: TGTGCCATCAGTGAGTCGACTCGTGGGGGGAGTCAGGCAGATACGCAGTATTTT.

The V gene is TRBV28, the J gene TRBJ1-1; a weak D match, TRBD1 (6 bases). This CDR3 is 15 amino acids long. Germline CDR1 reads MDHEN; CDR2 reads SYDVKM. The germline V and J ends were trimmed by 5 bases and 1 base, with 14 bases remaining between them. Written as DNA, the CDR3 is TGTGCCAGCAGTCCGTGGGGGGGGCGGAACACTGAAGCTTTCTTT. Residues: CASSPWGGRNTEAFF.

The chain combines TRBV7-9 with TRBJ2-5; possible D gene TRBD2, 6 bases. The last part of the DNA fits TRBJ2-7 better; the J call may be wrong. This CDR3 contains 16 residues. CDR1 is SEHNR, CDR2 FQNEAQ, per germline (reference sequence). The CDR3 nucleotides read TGTGCCAGCAGCCATGCGACCGGGAGTCTAACCTACGAGCAGTACTTC. It specifies CASSHATGSLTYEQYF.

The count of this clone is one. This sequence joins TRBV10-1 and TRBJ2-3, with 12 positions matching TRBD2. Germline trimming cut 4 bases from V and 5 bases from J; bases unmatched to any gene: 4. Germline V CDR1 and CDR2: WNHNN, SYGVQD (reference sequence). CDR3 size: 15 residues. In DNA form, the CDR3 reads TGCGCCAGCAGTGGACTAGCGGGAGACGTAGATACGCAGTATTTT. This encodes CASSGLAGDVDTQYF.

The chain links TRBV19 to TRBJ1-1, with D possibly matching TRBD1 (5 bases). The CDR3 sequence is 16 residues long. Trimming shortened V by 5 bases and J by 3 bases, and 19 bases separated the two germline ends. Per the germline V gene, CDR1 is LNHDA and CDR2 is SQIVND (reference sequence). This CDR3 reads CASSLLLGGFDTEAFF. The CDR3 nucleotides are TGTGCCAGTAGTCTCCTTCTTGGGGGGTTTGACACTGAAGCTTTCTTT. The full variable domain, with the rest looked up from reference TRBV19 and TRBJ1-1, is DGGITQSPKYLFRKEGQNVTLSCEQNLNHDAMYWYRQDPGQGLRLIYYSQIVNDFQKGDIAEGYSVSREKKESFPLTVTSAQKNPTAFYLCASSLLLGGFDTEAFFGQGTRLTVV.

The chain couples TRBV7-2 to TRBJ1-2; 11 positions match TRBD1. Trimming at V came to 5 bases and at J to 7 bases, leaving 9 bases not matched to a gene. This CDR3 has 15 amino acids. Looked up from germline, CDR1 is SGHTA and CDR2 is FQGNSA. The CDR3 sequence is CASSPLPGTGGGYTF. The CDR3 nucleotides are TGTGCCAGCAGCCCACTCCCCGGGACAGGGGGTGGCTACACCTTC. Combining the CDR3 with reference TRBV7-2 and TRBJ1-2 gives the whole variable domain GAGVSQSPSNKVTEKGKDVELRCDPISGHTALYWYRQSLGQGLEFLIYFQGNSAPDKSGLPSDRFSAERTGGSVSTLTIQRTQQEDSAVYLCASSPLPGTGGGYTFGSGTRLTVV.

This rearrangement joins TRBV5-4 to TRBJ2-5, with 12 bases lining up with TRBD2. The CDR3 is 16 amino acids. Trimming took 4 bases from V and 11 from J; bases not matched to a gene: 15. The V gene's germline CDR1 is SGHNT and CDR2 YYREEE (reference sequence). The CDR3 nucleotides read TGTGCCAGCAGCCCCACCCCTAGCGGGAGGGGTCAAGAGCAGTACTTC. It specifies CASSPTPSGRGQEQYF.

This sequence joins TRBV19 and TRBJ1-2; D call uncertain. Trimming removed 8 bases at V and 4 bases at J, with 14 bases between. The CDR3 runs to 13 residues. Germline CDR1 LNHDA, CDR2 SQIVND (reference sequence). CDR3 sequence (DNA): TGTGCCAGTTCTGAGGCCTTTTTCTATGGCTACACCTTC. Translated, it gives CASSEAFFYGYTF.

This clone was recorded a few times. The chain recombines TRBV7-9 with TRBJ2-7; D unresolved. The ends were cut back, 7 bases at V and 6 bases at J, with 10 bases in the middle. There are 11 residues in the CDR3. CDR1 and CDR2 from the germline V gene are SEHNR and FQNEAQ (reference sequence). CDR3 DNA: TGTGCCAGCACCCCCGGGTCCGAGCAGTACTTC. It specifies CASTPGSEQYF.

The chain uses TRBV5-6 and TRBJ1-1; D perhaps matches TRBD1 (6 bases). The V end lost 4 bases, the J end lost 0 bases, and 16 bases lay between the germline ends. Germline loops: CDR1 SGHDT, CDR2 YYEEEE. The CDR3 consists of 16 residues. Here the CDR3 DNA reads TGTGCCAGCAGCAAGATTATCTGGACAGTGAACACTGAAGCTTTCTTT. It specifies CASSKIIWTVNTEAFF.

This clone counts as medium-sized. The chain uses TRBV9 and TRBJ2-5; TRBD2 matches 8 bases. There are 16 residues in the CDR3. Germline assignment: CDR1 SGDLS and CDR2 YYNGEE. V shed 0 bases, J shed 4 bases, and the junction held 8 bases outside the gene matches. Written as DNA, the CDR3 is TGTGCCAGCAGCGTAGTATCTGGCGCGGGGGGAGAGACCCAGTACTTC. Encoded protein: CASSVVSGAGGETQYF.

The rearrangement uses TRBV27 and TRBJ2-1, with 7 bases identical to TRBD2. Trimming at V came to 2 bases and at J to 6 bases, leaving 10 bases not matched to a gene. The CDR3 is 16 residues long. CDR1 is MNHEY and CDR2 is SMNVEV in the germline V gene (reference sequence). The CDR3 DNA is TGTGCCAGCAGTTTAATGTGGACGGGAGGCTCCAATGAGCAGTTCTTC. It encodes CASSLMWTGGSNEQFF.

On this clone: In the same sample, other DNA sequences code for this CDR3. The rearrangement joins TRBV5-1 to TRBJ2-1; no reliable D call. In germline, CDR1 is SGHRS, CDR2 YFSETQ. Trimming cost V 5 bases and J 7 bases, with 7 bases left between them. CDR3 length equals 11 residues. CDR3 DNA sequence: TGCGCCAGCAGGACTGGGAATGAGCAGTTCTTC. Translated, it gives CASRTGNEQFF.

The chain recombines TRBV19 with TRBJ1-5, with D unclear. Trimming stripped 9 bases from V and 1 base from J, with 16 bases between. From germline, CDR1 is LNHDA and CDR2 SQIVND (reference sequence). The CDR3 covers 15 residues. CDR3 sequence: CASMQYGLSNQPQHF. Written as DNA, the CDR3 is TGTGCCAGCATGCAGTACGGACTCAGCAATCAGCCCCAGCATTTT.

This sequence joins TRBV7-6 and TRBJ2-3; 12 bases align to TRBD1. Germline V lookup: CDR1 SGHVS, CDR2 FNYEAQ. With 3 bases clipped from V and 1 base from J, the junction kept 5 bases outside the gene matches. This CDR3 comprises 17 residues. CDR3 sequence reads: CASSFLGDRGRTDTQYF. The CDR3 bases are TGTGCCAGCAGCTTCCTCGGGGACAGGGGGCGCACAGATACGCAGTATTTT.